The 19 T cell receptor beta chains below were found in one sample sequenced in a study of cytomegalovirus exposure and HLA in healthy donors. Use of 60 Vbeta and 13 Jbeta primers characterized the PCR. Using immunoSEQ multiplex PCR, the repertoire was profiled, and TCRdb retains in-frame clones only, with some absent. The sample contains around 120,000 clones, nearly 80% of which appear only once. Source material: PBMCs. The source is a woman aged 25 to 39 in good health and CMV-seropositive.

This sequence joins TRBV28 and TRBJ1-1; a possible D gene is TRBD1 (6 bases). Germline V lookup: CDR1 MDHEN, CDR2 SYDVKM. Trimming shortened V by 2 bases and J by 3 bases, and 13 bases separated the two germline ends. The CDR3 sequence is 15 residues long. The CDR3 reads CASSLLGQYHTEAFF. The CDR3 DNA follows: TGTGCCAGCAGTTTACTGGGACAATACCACACTGAAGCTTTCTTT.

The J gene is TRBJ2-1, the V gene TRBV9, with 10 bases fitting TRBD2. The CDR3 sequence is 16 residues long. Germline-derived CDR1 and CDR2 are SGDLS and YYNGEE. Trimming at V came to 4 bases and at J to 2 bases, leaving 6 bases not matched to a gene. CDR3 region: CASSTLAGGPYNEQFF. In nucleotides, the CDR3 is TGTGCCAGCAGCACCTTAGCGGGGGGACCCTACAATGAGCAGTTCTTC. Full variable domain (remainder filled in from reference TRBV9 and TRBJ2-1): DSGVTQTPKHLITATGQRVTLRCSPRSGDLSVYWYQQSLDQGLQFLIQYYNGEERAKGNILERFSAQQFPDLHSELNLSSLELGDSALYFCASSTLAGGPYNEQFFGPGTRLTVL.

CDR3 in DNA: TGTGCCAGCAGCCCGAGACTCTATGGCTACACCTTC. Translated, it gives CASSPRLYGYTF. The rearrangement joins TRBV7-2 to TRBJ1-2; D remains unclear. Germline CDR1 SGHTA, CDR2 FQGNSA. The CDR3 has 12 residues. V was cut by 5 bases and J by 4 bases, with 8 bases left in between.

This clone was counted between two and nine times. This chain links TRBV10-3 with TRBJ2-3; the match to TRBD2 covers 8 bases. Germline loops: CDR1 ENHRY, CDR2 SYGVKD. After removal of 4 bases from V and 2 bases from J, the junction contained 5 bases not matched to a gene. This CDR3 contains 15 residues. CDR3 DNA sequence: TGTGCCATCAGTGGGGCTAGCGGGTACACAGATACGCAGTATTTT. Residues: CAISGASGYTDTQYF.

The rearrangement uses TRBV6-1 and TRBJ2-2; D is undetermined. The CDR3 runs to 13 residues. Between the trimmed V and J ends, which lost 7 bases and 7 bases, there was a span of 13 bases. Germline values: CDR1 MNHNS, CDR2 SASEGT. CDR3 in DNA: TGTGCCAGCAAGTGGAATTCGGGCGGGGAGCTGTTTTTT. Translating gives CASKWNSGGELFF.

This chain uses TRBV15 with TRBJ2-7; TRBD2 matches at 13 bases. The CDR3 extends over 15 amino acids. J lost 3 bases, V lost 3 bases, and 2 bases had no gene match. Germline V gene lookup returns CDR1 LNHNV and CDR2 YYDKDF (reference sequence). CDR3 DNA: TGTGCCACCAGCAGGGGGACTAGCGGGAACTACGAGCAGTACTTC. Amino acids: CATSRGTSGNYEQYF.

The chain has TRBV7-3 and TRBJ2-5, with D possibly TRBD1 on 5 matching bases. Germline V gene data show CDR1 as SGHTA and CDR2 as FQGTGA. Trimming stripped 3 bases from V and 1 base from J, with 15 bases between. The CDR3 runs to 16 residues. This CDR3 is CASSLGPRALQETQYF. CDR3 DNA sequence: TGTGCCAGCAGCTTGGGTCCCAGGGCACTCCAAGAGACCCAGTACTTC.

The gene calls are TRBV5-4 and TRBJ1-2; 8 bases are a match to TRBD1. The germline V gene has CDR1 SGHNT and CDR2 YYREEE (reference sequence). The CDR3 loop spans 15 amino acids. Losses at the gene ends were 2 bases for V and 2 bases for J; bases not matched to a gene: 5. The CDR3 nucleotides read TGTGCCAGCAGCTTCGCCGACAGGGGAAACTATGGCTACACCTTC. It translates to CASSFADRGNYGYTF.

This chain connects TRBV7-6 to TRBJ1-2, with 10 bases fitting TRBD1. Germline CDR1 and CDR2: SGHVS and FNYEAQ. This CDR3 region has 18 residues. Germline trimming cut 2 bases from V and 5 bases from J; bases unmatched to any gene: 14. As DNA, the CDR3 is TGTGCCAGCAGCTTATTTCTCGGGGAGACAGGGGGCCCTTATGGCTACACCTTC. Encoded protein: CASSLFLGETGGPYGYTF.

The chain couples TRBV27 to TRBJ2-2; 7 bases fit TRBD2. V trimming: 2 bases; J trimming: 5 bases; junction bases outside the gene matches: 5. The CDR3 covers 15 residues. From germline, CDR1 is MNHEY and CDR2 SMNVEV (reference sequence). The CDR3 loop is CASSLTSEGTGELFF. CDR3 nucleotide sequence: TGTGCCAGCAGTTTAACTAGCGAGGGAACCGGGGAGCTGTTTTTT.

This clone has just a few counts. The rearrangement uses TRBV29-1 and TRBJ1-2; TRBD1 matches at 9 bases. Germline loops: CDR1 SQVTM, CDR2 ANQGSEA. The CDR3 loop spans 13 amino acids. The junction had 7 bases not matched to a gene; V was cut back by 4 bases and J by 7 bases. CDR3 residues: CSVVEQGAGGYTF. The CDR3 nucleotides are TGCAGCGTTGTCGAACAGGGGGCTGGTGGCTACACCTTC.

This sequence joins TRBV18 and TRBJ2-2; TRBD2 might be the D (5 bases). The germline V and J ends were trimmed by 3 bases and 6 bases, with 11 bases remaining between them. This CDR3 contains 14 residues. Germline V gives CDR1 KGHSH, CDR2 LQKENI. The DNA of the CDR3 is TGTGCCAGCTCACCCGGGAATACAGCCGGGGAGCTGTTTTTT. Translation: CASSPGNTAGELFF. Full variable domain (rest looked up from reference TRBV18 and TRBJ2-2): NAGVMQNPRHLVRRRGQEARLRCSPMKGHSHVYWYRQLPEEGLKFMVYLQKENIIDESGMPKERFSAEFPKEGPSILRIQQVVRGDSAAYFCASSPGNTAGELFFGEGSRLTVL.

The CDR3: CASSPPKLGGSYTYTEAFF. The CDR3 DNA sequence: TGTGCCAGCTCACCACCGAAATTGGGAGGGTCTTATACCTACACTGAAGCTTTCTTT. The chain recombines TRBV18 with TRBJ1-1; D unclear. The CDR3 extends over 19 amino acids. Germline CDR1 reads KGHSH; CDR2 reads LQKENI. Between the trimmed V and J ends, which lost 0 bases and 3 bases, there was a span of 23 bases.

J is TRBJ2-5 and V is TRBV4-1, with 7 nucleotides matching TRBD1. J lost 4 bases, V lost 4 bases, and 15 bases had no gene match. The germline gives CDR1 MGHRA, CDR2 YSYEKL. The CDR3 has 17 residues. CDR3 sequence: CASSPSLGTVNGETQYF. Written as DNA, the CDR3 is TGCGCCAGCAGCCCATCACTAGGGACAGTCAATGGAGAGACCCAGTACTTC.

V and J are TRBV28 and TRBJ2-7; 9 nucleotides agree with TRBD2. Trimming cost V 6 bases and J 4 bases; bases outside gene matches: 7. The V gene's germline CDR1 is MDHEN and CDR2 SYDVKM. The CDR3 is made up of 14 amino acids. CDR3 bases: TGTGCCAGCAGCCCTCTAGCGGGGAGTTACGAGCAGTACTTC. The encoded protein is CASSPLAGSYEQYF.

CDR3 sequence reads: CASSEAGGLNEQFF. CDR3 DNA: TGTGCCAGCAGTGAAGCGGGGGGGTTAAATGAGCAGTTCTTC. The rearrangement uses TRBV2 and TRBJ2-1; TRBD2 aligns across 7 bases. After removal of 0 bases from V and 7 bases from J, the junction contained 3 bases not matched to a gene. Germline assignment: CDR1 SNHLY and CDR2 FYNNEI. The CDR3 contains 14 residues.

This clone appeared a few times. Here the CDR3 reads CASSYLRGNTEAFF. For the CDR3, the DNA is TGTGCCAGCAGTTACCTCAGGGGCAACACTGAAGCTTTCTTT. The rearrangement joins TRBV6-5 to TRBJ1-1; D is perhaps TRBD1 (6 bases). Germline V gene data show CDR1 as MNHEY and CDR2 as SVGAGI. The CDR3 is 14 amino acids. V lost 2 bases, J lost 2 bases, and 9 bases lay in between.

The chain links TRBV5-1 to TRBJ1-4; D is uncertain. The ends were cut back, 5 bases at V and 0 bases at J, with 8 bases in the middle. The CDR3 has 14 amino acids. Germline V lookup: CDR1 SGHRS, CDR2 YFSETQ. CDR3 loop: CASREGATNEKLFF. CDR3 sequence (DNA): TGCGCCAGCAGGGAGGGAGCAACTAATGAAAAACTGTTTTTT.

V gene TRBV11-1 combines with J gene TRBJ2-5; 7 bases agree with TRBD2. The CDR3 has 15 amino acids. CDR1 SGHAT and CDR2 FQDESV come from the germline V gene (reference sequence). J gave up 0 bases and V 3 bases, and 4 bases lay outside the gene matches. The CDR3 region is CASSLGGSNQETQYF. The CDR3 coding sequence is TGTGCCAGCAGCTTGGGGGGGAGTAACCAAGAGACCCAGTACTTC.